The TCR beta chain under discussion was sequenced for a study of blood T cell repertoires in COVID-19. Turning to the study itself: The cDNA or gDNA used as material had been derived from T cells, B-cell-depleted T cells, or PBMCs.

Sequencing used immunoSEQ multiplex PCR; TCRdb keeps in-frame clones, though not all of them. The sample consists of about 200,000 clones, 75% to 85% of them appearing once. Germline CDR1 reads SNHLY; CDR2 reads FYNNEI. V gave up 6 bases and J gave up 0 bases, with 12 bases separating them. CDR3 size: 15 residues. The V gene is TRBV2, the J gene TRBJ1-3; tentative D call: TRBD1 (6 bases). The source is a woman older than 75 with COVID-19, enrolled during active disease. Sequencing input: peripheral blood. This CDR3 reads CASRQGSFSGNTIYF. The CDR3 nucleotides are TGTGCCAGCAGACAGGGCTCTTTCTCTGGAAACACCATATATTTT.